This record looks at one T cell receptor beta chain sequence and its context. These data are taken from a study of blood T cell repertoires in COVID-19. Libraries were prepared by immunoSEQ multiplex PCR; TCRdb keeps only in-frame clonotypes and omits some of them. The table has tens of thousands of clones, 80% to 90% seen once. V lost 0 bases and J 10 bases, leaving 12 bases between the germline ends. This CDR3 has 13 amino acids. The V call is TRBV12-3 or TRBV12-4, the J call TRBJ1-2, with D perhaps TRBD1 (6 bases). This clonotype originated in a man over 45 with COVID-19, enrolled during active disease. Sequenced material: peripheral blood. The CDR3 DNA sequence: TGTGCCAGCAGTTTAGCGGGAGGGGGAGCCTACACCTTC. This sequence encodes CASSLAGGGAYTF.